A selection of T cell receptor beta chains follows, all from one sample in a study of regulatory T cells in long-lasting Graves disease. One entry per CDR3 protein, called by TCRdb with MiXCR from the multiplex PCR reads. The table lists roughly 400,000 distinct CDR3 sequences, about 15% of them singletons. The data also belong to a second study, concerning T cells in Graves' hyperthyroidism and ophthalmopathy.

This material consisted of peripheral blood mononuclear cells (PBMCs), taken at new diagnosis, from a patient treated with antithyroid drugs. Receptor source: a woman between 40 and 55 years old with Graves disease. Both conserved end residues are part of each CDR3. Fields, in order: J gene, D gene, V gene, clone size, CDR3 DNA, CDR3 protein. The D gene is left open where the match is weak. Part of the rows lack a size; the others show once, few, many or a class for expanded clones.

j_call: TRBJ2-1; d_call: TRBD2; v_call: TRBV20-1; clone_size: few; cdr3_nt: TGCAGTGCTAGACCAACTAGCGGACCCTACAATGAGCAGTTCTTC; cdr3_aa: CSARPTSGPYNEQFF
j_call: TRBJ2-5; d_call: .; v_call: TRBV7-2; clone_size: many; cdr3_nt: TGTGCCAGCAGCCTCGGACCCAACCCAGTAGAGACCCAGTACTTC; cdr3_aa: CASSLGPNPVETQYF
j_call: TRBJ1-3; d_call: .; v_call: TRBV19; clone_size: .; cdr3_nt: TGTGCCAGTACCCCAGCGGGAGTGGACACCATATATTTT; cdr3_aa: CASTPAGVDTIYF
j_call: TRBJ2-2; d_call: .; v_call: TRBV6-1; clone_size: .; cdr3_nt: TGTGCCAGCAATATCCCCTGGTTGGGTCCGGATGGCGGGGAGCTGTTTTTT; cdr3_aa: CASNIPWLGPDGGELFF
j_call: TRBJ1-1; d_call: .; v_call: TRBV27; clone_size: many; cdr3_nt: TGTGCCAGCAGTTTAAGCGGTTGGACTGAAGCTTTCTTT; cdr3_aa: CASSLSGWTEAFF
j_call: TRBJ1-4; d_call: TRBD1; v_call: TRBV2; clone_size: many; cdr3_nt: TGTGCCAGCCAGACAGGGTTCCACAATGAAAAACTGTTTTTT; cdr3_aa: CASQTGFHNEKLFF
j_call: TRBJ2-2; d_call: .; v_call: TRBV7-9; clone_size: few; cdr3_nt: TGTGCCAGCAGCCCAACTAGGTTGAACACCGGGGAGCTGTTTTTT; cdr3_aa: CASSPTRLNTGELFF
j_call: TRBJ2-7; d_call: .; v_call: TRBV6-1; clone_size: many; cdr3_nt: TGTGCCACCAAGATATCCCTGGCGGGTATACATTACGAGCAGTACTTC; cdr3_aa: CATKISLAGIHYEQYF
j_call: TRBJ1-1; d_call: TRBD1; v_call: TRBV2; clone_size: many; cdr3_nt: TGTGCCAGCGGAGACAGGACAGGCGGCACTGAAGCTTTCTTT; cdr3_aa: CASGDRTGGTEAFF
j_call: TRBJ1-1; d_call: .; v_call: TRBV12-3/TRBV12-4; clone_size: many; cdr3_nt: TGTGCCAGCAGTATCGACGTCCCTACTGAAGCTTTCTTT; cdr3_aa: CASSIDVPTEAFF
j_call: TRBJ2-7; d_call: .; v_call: TRBV29-1; clone_size: many; cdr3_nt: TGCAGCGTTGAAGTAAGTCAGACCTACGAGCAGTACTTC; cdr3_aa: CSVEVSQTYEQYF
j_call: TRBJ2-7; d_call: .; v_call: TRBV30; clone_size: .; cdr3_nt: TGTGCCTGGAGTGTGGACAGTCCCTACGAGCAGTACTTC; cdr3_aa: CAWSVDSPYEQYF
j_call: TRBJ1-6; d_call: .; v_call: TRBV28; clone_size: .; cdr3_nt: TGTGCCACCAGAGGGTTTCATTCACCCCTCCACTTT; cdr3_aa: CATRGFHSPLHF
j_call: TRBJ2-5; d_call: .; v_call: TRBV7-6; clone_size: few; cdr3_nt: TGTGCCAGCAGCTTGCACCGGGACGGAGAGACCCAGTACTTC; cdr3_aa: CASSLHRDGETQYF
j_call: TRBJ1-5; d_call: .; v_call: TRBV6-1; clone_size: many; cdr3_nt: TGTGCCAGCAGACGTGACTCGGATTCAGCCCAGCATTTT; cdr3_aa: CASRRDSDSAQHF
j_call: TRBJ1-4; d_call: TRBD1; v_call: TRBV7-2; clone_size: many; cdr3_nt: TGTGCCAGCAGCCCCCGGACAGGGGAATATGAAAAACTGTTTTTT; cdr3_aa: CASSPRTGEYEKLFF
j_call: TRBJ2-1; d_call: TRBD2; v_call: TRBV7-9; clone_size: many; cdr3_nt: TGTGCCAGCAGCCAAAGCACCAGGACTAGCGGGATCAGGGGACTAAGAAATGAGCAGTTCTTC; cdr3_aa: CASSQSTRTSGIRGLRNEQFF
j_call: TRBJ2-5; d_call: .; v_call: TRBV7-2; clone_size: many; cdr3_nt: TGTGCCAGCAGCTTGGTGGGTACCCGCCCTAGGGAGACCCAGTACTTC; cdr3_aa: CASSLVGTRPRETQYF
j_call: TRBJ2-1; d_call: TRBD1; v_call: TRBV11-2; clone_size: many; cdr3_nt: TGTGCCAGCAGCCCTCCCCTGGGACAGGGGGATTACAATGAGCAGTTCTTC; cdr3_aa: CASSPPLGQGDYNEQFF
j_call: TRBJ2-7; d_call: .; v_call: TRBV28; clone_size: many; cdr3_nt: TGTGCCAGCGGGAACCGCCGGGACATCTTTTCTCGGGCGTTCTCCTACGAGCAGTACTTC; cdr3_aa: CASGNRRDIFSRAFSYEQYF
j_call: TRBJ2-3; d_call: TRBD2; v_call: TRBV15; clone_size: .; cdr3_nt: TGTGCCACCAGCAGAGACAGCGGGATTATGGCAGATACGCAGTATTTT; cdr3_aa: CATSRDSGIMADTQYF
j_call: TRBJ2-5; d_call: .; v_call: TRBV2; clone_size: many; cdr3_nt: TGTGCCAGCAGTTACCCAAAGGCCGCGGGGAAAGAGACCCAGTACTTC; cdr3_aa: CASSYPKAAGKETQYF
j_call: TRBJ2-3; d_call: .; v_call: TRBV6-8; clone_size: few; cdr3_nt: TGTGCCAGCACCCAGGAGGGCTACCCCAGATCGCAGTATTTT; cdr3_aa: CASTQEGYPRSQYF
j_call: TRBJ2-1; d_call: TRBD2; v_call: TRBV28; clone_size: many; cdr3_nt: TGTGCCAGCAGCCCCTATAGCGGGAGCTACAATGAGCAGTTCTTC; cdr3_aa: CASSPYSGSYNEQFF
j_call: TRBJ1-2; d_call: .; v_call: TRBV6-5; clone_size: many; cdr3_nt: TGTGCCAGCAGTTACCCGACACCGGGCTACACCTTC; cdr3_aa: CASSYPTPGYTF
j_call: TRBJ2-1; d_call: .; v_call: TRBV24-1; clone_size: few; cdr3_nt: TGTGCCACCAGTGATTCTGACAGCCCCAATGAGCAGTTCTTC; cdr3_aa: CATSDSDSPNEQFF
j_call: TRBJ2-7; d_call: .; v_call: TRBV7-8; clone_size: many; cdr3_nt: TGTGCCAGCAGCTTAGGAGGGCAGGGGCCCTCCTACGAGCAGTACTTC; cdr3_aa: CASSLGGQGPSYEQYF
j_call: TRBJ2-1; d_call: .; v_call: TRBV11-3; clone_size: many; cdr3_nt: TGTGCCAGCAGCTTGGAGAACTACAATGAGCAGTTCTTC; cdr3_aa: CASSLENYNEQFF
j_call: TRBJ1-1; d_call: .; v_call: TRBV18; clone_size: .; cdr3_nt: TGTGCCAGCTCACCGGTAGGACGGAGAGGGACTGAAGCTTTCTTT; cdr3_aa: CASSPVGRRGTEAFF
j_call: TRBJ2-1; d_call: .; v_call: TRBV27; clone_size: many; cdr3_nt: TGTGCCAGCAGTGAGTCGAAGACAGGTAGGCTGTTCTTC; cdr3_aa: CASSESKTGRLFF
j_call: TRBJ2-1; d_call: .; v_call: TRBV7-9; clone_size: many; cdr3_nt: TGTGCCAGCAGTACAAAGTTTGAGCAGTTCTTC; cdr3_aa: CASSTKFEQFF
j_call: TRBJ1-2; d_call: .; v_call: TRBV18; clone_size: many; cdr3_nt: TGTGCCAGCTCACCGGACCTTGCCCGAATGGGCTACACCTTC; cdr3_aa: CASSPDLARMGYTF
j_call: TRBJ1-5; d_call: .; v_call: TRBV20-1; clone_size: .; cdr3_nt: TGCAGTGCTAGAGGGGCCCACAGTGCAAATCAGCCCCAGCATTTT; cdr3_aa: CSARGAHSANQPQHF
j_call: TRBJ2-3; d_call: TRBD2; v_call: TRBV20-1; clone_size: many; cdr3_nt: TGCAGTGCTAGAACTAGCGGGAGGATCACAGATACGCAGTATTTT; cdr3_aa: CSARTSGRITDTQYF
j_call: TRBJ2-5; d_call: TRBD2; v_call: TRBV7-2; clone_size: .; cdr3_nt: TGTGCCAGCAGACCCTGGGCAGGGGGGTCCCCAACACGGACTAGCGGGGAAGAGACCCAGTACTTC; cdr3_aa: CASRPWAGGSPTRTSGEETQYF
j_call: TRBJ1-1; d_call: .; v_call: TRBV19; clone_size: .; cdr3_nt: TGTGCCAGTACCCTTGCATCTGGCACTGAAGGTTTCTTT; cdr3_aa: CASTLASGTEGFF
j_call: TRBJ2-5; d_call: .; v_call: TRBV27; clone_size: many; cdr3_nt: TGTGCCAGCAGTTCAATTCGGGGTAAAGAGACCCAGTACTTC; cdr3_aa: CASSSIRGKETQYF
j_call: TRBJ2-3; d_call: TRBD2; v_call: TRBV3-1; clone_size: many; cdr3_nt: TGTGCCAGCAGCCAAGATCTGGCTAGCGGGGCTACGCAGTATTTT; cdr3_aa: CASSQDLASGATQYF